These 32 T cell receptor beta chains came from one sample sequenced in a study of blood T cells in healthy people across ages. For the second PCR, which ran for 7 to 11 cycles, a sample-barcoded 5' primer and a J-beta primer mix were used. TCRdb reprocessed the 5' RACE reads via MiXCR and lists one record per CDR3 protein. The sample lists approximately 1.5 million distinct CDR3 sequences, about 31% occurring once. The specimen sequenced was blood. The receptors come from a woman in her twenties or thirties in good health.

The table lists this clonotype with a few counts. The chain employs TRBV11-2 and TRBJ1-5, with D uncertain. CDR1 and CDR2 (germline): SGHAT, FQNNGV. Trimming shortened V by 5 bases and J by 6 bases, and 14 bases separated the two germline ends. The CDR3 has 14 residues. The CDR3 region is CASSPSGRTQPQHF. The CDR3 DNA reads as TGTGCCAGCAGCCCCTCGGGGAGAACTCAGCCCCAGCATTTT. Combining the CDR3 with reference TRBV11-2 and TRBJ1-5 gives the whole variable domain EAGVAQSPRYKIIEKRQSVAFWCNPISGHATLYWYQQILGQGPKLLIQFQNNGVVDDSQLPKDRFSAERLKGVDSTLKIQPAKLEDSAVYLCASSPSGRTQPQHFGDGTRLSIL.

This chain uses TRBV7-2 with TRBJ2-4; weak D call: TRBD2 (6 bases). TRBJ2-7 explains the end of the DNA better; the J call may be wrong. The CDR3 consists of 15 residues. Germline CDR1 SGHTA, CDR2 FQGNSA. CDR3 amino acids: CASSLDSGYIYEQYF. CDR3 DNA: TGTGCCAGCAGCTTAGATAGCGGTTATATTTACGAGCAGTACTTC.

This clonotype was recorded a few times. The V gene is TRBV6-6, the J gene TRBJ2-5; possible D gene TRBD2, 6 bases. Trimming took off 5 bases at V and 5 bases at J, with 15 bases between the two ends. The germline V gene has CDR1 MNHNY and CDR2 SVGAGI (reference sequence). CDR3 length equals 14 residues. CDR3 residues: CASSTGLSKETQYF. The CDR3 DNA reads TGTGCCAGCAGTACGGGACTTTCTAAGGAGACCCAGTACTTC.

Only one count was recorded for this clonotype. A much larger clone sits a single nucleotide away, making a read error possible. The CDR3 does not end in the conserved phenylalanine or tryptophan, so this is likely a read error. This sequence joins TRBV29-1 and TRBJ2-1; D gene ambiguous. The germline V gene has CDR1 SQVTM and CDR2 ANQGSEA. This CDR3 has 11 residues. Between the trimmed V and J ends, which lost 4 bases and 7 bases, there was a span of 8 bases. The CDR3: CSVVILNEQFV. CDR3 coding DNA: TGCAGCGTTGTCATCTTGAATGAGCAGTTCGTC.

The V and J genes are TRBV12-3 or TRBV12-4 and TRBJ1-2; perhaps TRBD1 as D (6 bases). Trimming took off 7 bases at V and 8 bases at J, with 17 bases between the two ends. The CDR3 is made up of 13 amino acids. CDR3 residues: CASTPGAQSGYTF. CDR3 nucleotide sequence: TGTGCCAGCACCCCAGGGGCGCAGAGCGGCTACACCTTC.

The chain couples TRBV7-9 to TRBJ1-1; weak D call: TRBD1 (6 bases). The germline CDR1 and CDR2 sequences are SEHNR and FQNEAQ (reference sequence). V was cut by 5 bases and J by 10 bases, with 26 bases left in between. This CDR3 contains 16 residues. CDR3 coding DNA: TGTGCCAGCAGCCCTAATTCCGGGACAAGGCCCGGGGGAGCTTTCTTT. Translation gives CASSPNSGTRPGGAFF.

The chain carries TRBV3-1 and TRBJ2-5; D remains ambiguous. The CDR3 totals 13 residues. Germline values: CDR1 LGHDT, CDR2 YNNKEL (reference sequence). The germline V and J ends were trimmed by 3 bases and 11 bases, with 16 bases remaining between them. The CDR3 region has the DNA TGTGCCAGCAGCCAGGCTGGGTGGGGTGAGCAGTACTTC. Its translation is CASSQAGWGEQYF.

Only a few counts were recorded for this clonotype. The chain links TRBV30 to TRBJ2-5; D is unresolved. V was clipped by 4 bases and J by 0 bases, with 6 bases between them. This CDR3 region has 12 residues. The V gene's germline CDR1 is GTSNPN and CDR2 SVGIG (reference sequence). This chain's CDR3 is CAWTNNQETQYF. Written as DNA, the CDR3 is TGTGCCTGGACTAATAACCAAGAGACCCAGTACTTC.

This clonotype has at least ten counts. This rearrangement joins TRBV4-1 to TRBJ2-7, with 13 bases identical to TRBD2. V dropped 5 bases and J dropped 0; count of bases not matched to a gene: 4. Germline-derived CDR1 and CDR2 are MGHRA and YSYEKL. CDR3 length: 16 amino acids. This CDR3 is CASSARTSGSSYEQYF. The CDR3 DNA follows: TGCGCCAGCAGCGCCAGGACTAGCGGGAGCTCCTACGAGCAGTACTTC.

The chain has TRBV4-2 and TRBJ2-7, with D unclear. Germline loops: CDR1 LGHNA, CDR2 YNFKEQ. V was pared by 0 bases and J by 7 bases, with 13 bases between. This CDR3 comprises 14 residues. The CDR3 bases are TGTGCCAGCAGCCAAGATTCAGGTTTGGGGGAGCAGTACTTC. This sequence encodes CASSQDSGLGEQYF.

Worth noting for this clonotype: An end of the junction differs from the germline gene, which may be a read error. This chain links TRBV20-1 with TRBJ2-3; D is possibly TRBD2 (5 bases). CDR1 and CDR2 (germline): DFQATT, SNEGSKA (reference sequence). This CDR3 has 15 residues. The CDR3: CSVRGRGRSTDTQYF. CDR3 nucleotides: TGCAGTGTTAGAGGTCGGGGAAGGAGCACAGATACGCAGTATTTT.

This clonotype was recorded a few times. CDR3 amino acids: CASSLTKDRAQFF. Written as DNA, the CDR3 is TGTGCCAGCAGCTTAACTAAGGACAGGGCGCAGTTCTTC. This sequence joins TRBV7-2 and TRBJ2-1; TRBD1 matches at 8 bases. CDR1 and CDR2 (germline): SGHTA, FQGNSA. The CDR3 extends over 13 amino acids. The V and J ends lost 2 bases and 12 bases, in that order; junction bases with no gene match: 6.

There are a few counts of this clonotype. V gene TRBV5-6 combines with J gene TRBJ1-4; D may be TRBD1 (6 bases). The CDR3 sequence is 13 residues long. V was pared by 1 base and J by 7 bases, with 8 bases between. CDR1 and CDR2 (germline): SGHDT, YYEEEE. The CDR3, as DNA: TGTGCCAGCAGCTTGACAGGGAGTGAAAAACTGTTTTTT. Its protein is CASSLTGSEKLFF.

The V call is TRBV18, the J call TRBJ2-1, with D unclear. Trimming pared 0 bases from V and 6 bases from J, leaving 6 bases between. Germline values: CDR1 KGHSH, CDR2 LQKENI. The CDR3 extends over 13 amino acids. This CDR3 reads CASSPPLSNEQFF. In DNA, the CDR3 is TGTGCCAGCTCACCACCGTTGAGCAATGAGCAGTTCTTC.

V and J are TRBV29-1 and TRBJ2-7; 8 nucleotides match TRBD1. Germline V gene data show CDR1 as SQVTM and CDR2 as ANQGSEA. V shed 5 bases, J shed 0 bases, and the junction held 0 bases outside the gene matches. The CDR3 sequence is 12 residues long. The DNA for the CDR3 is TGCAGCGTTCAGGGGGCCTCCTACGAGCAGTACTTC. Translating gives CSVQGASYEQYF.

Points on this clonotype: This sequence may be a read error, since a much larger clone differs from it by one base. V and J are TRBV20-1 and TRBJ1-2; tentative D call: TRBD1 (5 bases). Germline CDR1 reads DFQATT; CDR2 reads SNEGSKA (reference sequence). The ends were cut back, 3 bases at V and 6 bases at J, with 17 bases in the middle. CDR3 size: 14 residues. The CDR3 DNA sequence: TGCAGTGCTAGGATGGGCCGAGGGGACCATGGCTACACCTTC. This sequence encodes CSARMGRGDHGYTF.

This clonotype has only one observation. V and J are TRBV15 and TRBJ2-3, with 9 positions matching TRBD2. Germline trimming cut 0 bases from V and 4 bases from J; bases unmatched to any gene: 5. CDR1 LNHNV and CDR2 YYDKDF come from the germline V gene (reference sequence). The CDR3 is 16 residues long. CDR3 protein: CATSREVLAGSDTQYF. Here the CDR3 DNA reads TGTGCCACCAGCAGAGAGGTACTAGCGGGCTCAGATACGCAGTATTTT. Supplemented by reference TRBV15 and TRBJ2-3, the full variable domain reads DAMVIQNPRYQVTQFGKPVTLSCSQTLNHNVMYWYQQKSSQAPKLLFHYYDKDFNNEADTPDNFQSRRPNTSFCFLDIRSPGLGDTAMYLCATSREVLAGSDTQYFGPGTRLTVL.

This sequence joins TRBV9 and TRBJ2-7; D may be TRBD1 (5 bases). Germline assignment: CDR1 SGDLS and CDR2 YYNGEE. The CDR3 totals 15 residues. The V end was cut by 0 bases, the J end by 6 bases, with 16 bases between. This CDR3 reads CASSVEGASNPEQYF. Written as DNA, the CDR3 is TGTGCCAGCAGCGTAGAAGGGGCAAGTAACCCCGAGCAGTACTTC.

In this sample, this clonotype turned up once. Being one base from a much bigger clone, this may be a read error. The chain uses TRBV7-6 and TRBJ2-5; 9 bases line up with TRBD1. CDR1 is SGHVS and CDR2 is FNYEAQ in the germline V gene. The CDR3 has 16 residues. V shed 3 bases, J shed 7 bases, and the junction held 12 bases outside the gene matches. Written as DNA, the CDR3 is TGTGCCAGCAGCTTGGAACCCGGGACAGGGCTACGGACCCAGTACTTC. As protein: CASSLEPGTGLRTQYF.

For this clonotype: Germline is not matched at one junction end, which may reflect a read error. CDR3 in DNA: TGTGTCACCAGCACCCTGACAGGGGGACAAGAGACCCAGTACTTC. Protein product: CVTSTLTGGQETQYF. The chain has TRBV15 and TRBJ2-5; 9 bases are shared with TRBD1. The CDR3 loop spans 15 amino acids. CDR1 LNHNV and CDR2 YYDKDF come from the germline V gene (reference sequence).

This clonotype was observed a few times. This chain joins TRBV10-3 and TRBJ1-2; no clear D. Trimming left V 3 bases short and J 4 bases short, with 6 bases between. The CDR3 covers 12 residues. Germline V CDR1 and CDR2: ENHRY, SYGVKD. The CDR3 sequence is CAISDDLYGYTF. CDR3 DNA sequence: TGTGCCATCAGTGATGACCTCTATGGCTACACCTTC.

This clonotype was seen a handful of times. The genes are TRBV2 and TRBJ2-7; D gene ambiguous. The ends were cut back, 8 bases at V and 2 bases at J, with 10 bases in the middle. Germline V CDR1 and CDR2: SNHLY, FYNNEI. CDR3 length equals 12 residues. The CDR3, as DNA: TGTGCCAGCTGGGTCGGCCCCTACGAGCAGTACTTC. Protein product: CASWVGPYEQYF.

This clonotype was found a few times. CDR3 coding DNA: TGTGCCAGCAGCCAATGGCGGGGGACCTACGAGCAGTACTTC. Amino acid sequence: CASSQWRGTYEQYF. The V call is TRBV3-1, the J call TRBJ2-7, with 7 bases that match TRBD2. The trim removed 2 bases at V and 2 bases at J, leaving 3 bases unmatched. Germline CDR1 is LGHDT and CDR2 is YNNKEL (reference sequence). The CDR3 runs to 14 residues.

On this clonotype itself: One end of the junction fails to match germline, which may point to a read error. This rearrangement joins TRBV20-1 to TRBJ1-5; D unresolved. The germline V gene has CDR1 DFQATT and CDR2 SNEGSKA (reference sequence). The CDR3 covers 14 residues. Written as DNA, the CDR3 is TGCGGTGCTAGAGGGCTTGGTTACAATCAGCCCCAGCATTTT. As protein: CGARGLGYNQPQHF.

Regarding this clonotype: A much larger clone differs from this one at a single base, so this may be a read error. The rearrangement links TRBV4-1 to TRBJ2-7, with D maybe TRBD1 (6 bases). The V and J ends lost 1 base and 0 bases respectively, with 13 bases between them. Germline V lookup: CDR1 MGHRA, CDR2 YSYEKL. The CDR3 runs to 16 residues. The CDR3 here is CASSQGPAGVSYEQYF. CDR3 DNA: TGCGCCAGCAGCCAAGGTCCCGCAGGGGTCTCCTACGAGCAGTACTTC.

The V gene is TRBV12-3 or TRBV12-4, the J gene TRBJ2-3; possibly TRBD2 for D (6 bases). The CDR3 length is 18 residues. The V gene lost 3 bases and the J gene lost 1 base, with 20 bases spanning the gap. CDR3 loop: CASSLGREPRARTDTQYF. The DNA for the CDR3 is TGTGCCAGCAGTTTGGGACGGGAGCCCCGAGCCCGCACAGATACGCAGTATTTT.

There are a few counts of this clonotype. The V and J genes are TRBV5-1 and TRBJ1-2, with D unresolved. V dropped 6 bases and J dropped 4 bases, with 13 bases sitting between them. This CDR3 is 13 amino acids long. Germline V CDR1 and CDR2: SGHRS, YFSETQ. This CDR3 reads CASMGAGIYGYTF. CDR3 nucleotides: TGCGCCAGCATGGGAGCGGGAATCTATGGCTACACCTTC.

The table lists this clonotype with a few counts. The chain joins TRBV29-1 to TRBJ2-7; D perhaps matches TRBD2 (7 bases). This CDR3 is built from 13 residues. CDR1 and CDR2 from the germline V gene are SQVTM and ANQGSEA. CDR3 sequence (DNA): TGCAGGACGATTAGGGAGGGGGATTACGAGCAGTACTTC. Protein sequence: CRTIREGDYEQYF.

J is TRBJ2-1 and V is TRBV9; D possibly corresponds to TRBD2 (6 bases). Trimming removed 0 bases at V and 7 bases at J, with 14 bases between. Germline assignment: CDR1 SGDLS and CDR2 YYNGEE. This CDR3 comprises 15 residues. In DNA form, the CDR3 reads TGTGCCAGCAGCGTAGTCGGCGGGAAGGGGAATGAGCAGTTCTTC. Residues: CASSVVGGKGNEQFF.

Remarks on this clonotype: This may be a read error: a much more frequent sequence differs by one nucleotide. J is TRBJ2-3 and V is TRBV9; no definite D call. The CDR3 is 14 residues long. V was trimmed by 2 bases and J by 4 bases, leaving 11 bases between them. The germline gives CDR1 SGDLS, CDR2 YYNGEE. This CDR3 reads CASSVASPADTQYF. CDR3 coding DNA: TGTGCCAGCAGCGTTGCCAGTCCCGCAGATACGCAGTATTTT.

V and J are TRBV10-3 and TRBJ2-7; D remains unclear. CDR1 is ENHRY, CDR2 SYGVKD, per germline. The CDR3 loop spans 12 amino acids. Trimming cost V 3 bases and J 4 bases, with 7 bases left between them. CDR3 sequence (DNA): TGTGCCATCAGTGATAACGGGTACGAGCAGTACTTC. It codes for CAISDNGYEQYF.

V gene TRBV15 combines with J gene TRBJ2-3; D possibly corresponds to TRBD2 (6 bases). This CDR3 has 17 amino acids. V lost 0 bases, J lost 0 bases, and 13 bases lay in between. Germline assignment: CDR1 LNHNV and CDR2 YYDKDF (reference sequence). The CDR3 bases are TGTGCCACCAGCAGAGATCAAGCGGGTGCTAGCACAGATACGCAGTATTTT. It yields the protein CATSRDQAGASTDTQYF. Based on the CDR3 plus reference TRBV15 and TRBJ2-3, the full variable domain is DAMVIQNPRYQVTQFGKPVTLSCSQTLNHNVMYWYQQKSSQAPKLLFHYYDKDFNNEADTPDNFQSRRPNTSFCFLDIRSPGLGDTAMYLCATSRDQAGASTDTQYFGPGTRLTVL.